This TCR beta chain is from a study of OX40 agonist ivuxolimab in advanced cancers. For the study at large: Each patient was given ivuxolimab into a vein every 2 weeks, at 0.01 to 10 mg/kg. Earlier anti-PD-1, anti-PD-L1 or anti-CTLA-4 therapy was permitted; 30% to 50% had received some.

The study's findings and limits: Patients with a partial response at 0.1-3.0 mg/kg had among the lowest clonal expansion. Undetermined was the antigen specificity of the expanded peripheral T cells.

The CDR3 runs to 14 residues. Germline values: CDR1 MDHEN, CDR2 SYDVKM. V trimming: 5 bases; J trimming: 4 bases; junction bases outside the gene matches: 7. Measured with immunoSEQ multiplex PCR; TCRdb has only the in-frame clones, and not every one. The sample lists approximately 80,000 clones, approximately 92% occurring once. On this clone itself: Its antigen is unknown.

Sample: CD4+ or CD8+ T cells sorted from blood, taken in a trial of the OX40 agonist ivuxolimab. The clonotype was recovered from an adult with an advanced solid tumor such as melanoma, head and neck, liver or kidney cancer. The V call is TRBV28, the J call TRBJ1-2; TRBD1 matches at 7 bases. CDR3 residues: CASSPGTAFYGYTF. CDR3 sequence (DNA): TGTGCCAGCAGTCCCGGGACAGCTTTCTATGGCTACACCTTC.